The T cell receptor beta chain described here comes from a study of blood T cell repertoires in COVID-19 (dated by TCRdb to the early 2020s). Broadly, across the study: Samples covering the acute and convalescent phases of COVID-19 were provided by collaborators in the United States, Italy and Spain. The prospective study material was composed of cDNA or gDNA derived from T cells, B-cell-depleted T cells, or PBMCs. The dataset comprised deeply sampled blood TCRbeta repertoires from subjects exposed to, actively infected with, or recovered from COVID-19. The repertoires were released in a freely available public database intended as a resource for research on the immune response to SARS-CoV-2. Samples were obtained from the ongoing ImmuneRACE study (first 160 participants) and from about 1,300 subjects provided by 6 global collaborators. Nearly every sample came with metadata listing a de-identified subject ID, COVID-19 status, age in years and sex. Where available, HLA class I and class II types were taken from metadata supplied by the sample provider and were not determined by assay-based typing.

Overall study results and their limits: Clinical and demographic metadata were provided uncurated, with the amount varying by source and participant.

Enrolling through a virtual design, the prospective study's participants ranged in age from roughly 18 to 89 years and lived across roughly 23 United States geographic areas. To assign participants to cohorts, the prospective study relied on clinical history that participants themselves reported in a screening survey and a study questionnaire. In the prospective study, whole blood, serum and a nasopharyngeal or oropharyngeal swab were collected from each participant by mobile phlebotomists. Participants in the prospective study had the option to provide additional blood draws and questionnaires over a roughly two-month period. Prospective study blood samples were shipped either frozen or at room temperature before DNA extraction. The CDR3, from cysteine to phenylalanine, totals 16 residues. Left in the record is the CDR3 DNA by itself, 48 bases read in frame from the first base. From the germline V gene (reference sequence), CDR1 is SGHKS and CDR2 is YYEKEE. V gives up 1 base and J gives up 0 bases, and the segment between their germline ends measures 11 bases.

TCRbeta CDR3 regions were amplified from genomic DNA using the immunoSEQ Assay, a bias-controlled multiplex PCR. The published analysis was carried out like this. Nucleated cell counts per sample were estimated from amplification of reference gene primers within the assay. To quantify the absolute abundance of each unique TCRbeta CDR3 rearrangement, sequence reads were collapsed and filtered. Productive Simpson clonality was computed per sample as the square root of Simpson's diversity index over productive rearrangements. What TCRdb holds here is the immuneACCESS table cut down to in-frame rearrangements. Part of the clones is not present; checked against another copy, under half of the missing clones reflect an unresolved V gene, and the others are unexplained. Clone size and V and J calls were adopted from that table, with D and trimming inferred from the DNA. For this sample there are roughly 220,000 clones; 88% appear just once. Clones ranked in the top ten supply roughly 14% of the sample.

A word on this clone: The antigen this receptor binds is unknown. No clone much larger than this one lies a single base away; base qualities are absent.

Sequenced sample: PBMCs or T cells enriched from blood (not recorded which). The TCR sequence derives from a woman aged 45-60 years with acute COVID-19. The sequence links TRBV5-5 to TRBJ1-5, with no confident D gene call. CDR3 sequence: CASSLYLTDSNQPQHF. The nucleotide sequence reads as follows: TGTGCCAGCAGCTTGTATCTCACAGATAGCAATCAGCCCCAGCATTTT. Outside the CDR3, residues come from the reference TRBV5-5 and TRBJ1-5 proteins, so the full variable domain is: DAGVTQSPTHLIKTRGQQVTLRCSPISGHKSVSWYQQVLGQGPQFIFQYYEKEERGRGNFPDRFSARQFPNYSSELNVNALLLGDSALYLCASSLYLTDSNQPQHFGDGTRLSIL.